This TCR beta chain is drawn from a study of blood T cell repertoires in COVID-19. The table came from immunoSEQ multiplex PCR; TCRdb's copy has only in-frame clones and leaves some out. The sample carries about 81,000 clones, 88% recorded once. The CDR3 runs 18 residues. Germline V gene lookup returns CDR1 SGDLS and CDR2 YYNGEE. V lost 4 bases to trimming and J lost 4 bases; unmatched junction nucleotides: 15. The chain employs TRBV9 and TRBJ2-2, with TRBD2 matching 8 bases. The clonotype originates from a woman over 75 with acute or convalescent COVID-19. Sequenced sample: peripheral blood. CDR3 coding DNA: TGTGCCAGCAGCCCATTACAGGGACTAGGGGGGTTCACCGGGGAGCTGTTTTTT. As protein: CASSPLQGLGGFTGELFF.